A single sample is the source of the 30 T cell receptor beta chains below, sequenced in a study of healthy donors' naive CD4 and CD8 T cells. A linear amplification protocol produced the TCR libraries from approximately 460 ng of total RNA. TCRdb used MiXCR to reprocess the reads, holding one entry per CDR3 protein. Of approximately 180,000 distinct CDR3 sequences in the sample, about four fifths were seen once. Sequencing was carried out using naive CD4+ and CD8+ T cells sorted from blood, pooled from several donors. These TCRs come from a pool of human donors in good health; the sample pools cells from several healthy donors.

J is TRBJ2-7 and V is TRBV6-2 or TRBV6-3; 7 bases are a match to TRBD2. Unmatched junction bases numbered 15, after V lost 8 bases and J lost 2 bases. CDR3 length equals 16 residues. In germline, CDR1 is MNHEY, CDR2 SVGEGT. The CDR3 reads CASATQISGPAYEQYF. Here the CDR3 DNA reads TGTGCCAGCGCGACTCAAATTAGCGGGCCAGCCTACGAGCAGTACTTC.

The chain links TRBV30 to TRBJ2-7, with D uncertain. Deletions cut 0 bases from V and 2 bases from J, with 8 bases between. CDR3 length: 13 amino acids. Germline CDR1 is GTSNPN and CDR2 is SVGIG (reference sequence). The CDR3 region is CAWSVLPTYEQYF. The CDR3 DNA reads TGTGCCTGGAGTGTACTTCCAACCTACGAGCAGTACTTC.

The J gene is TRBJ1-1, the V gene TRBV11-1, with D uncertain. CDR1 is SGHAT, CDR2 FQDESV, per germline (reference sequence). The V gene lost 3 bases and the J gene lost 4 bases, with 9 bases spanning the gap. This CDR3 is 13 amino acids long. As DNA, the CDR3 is TGTGCCAGCAGCTTGGTCACTCGCACTGAAGCTTTCTTT. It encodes CASSLVTRTEAFF.

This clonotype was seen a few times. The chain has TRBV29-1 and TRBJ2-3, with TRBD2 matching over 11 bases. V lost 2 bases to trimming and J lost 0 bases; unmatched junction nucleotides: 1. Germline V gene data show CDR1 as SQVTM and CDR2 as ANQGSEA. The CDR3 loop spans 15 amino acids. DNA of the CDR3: TGCAGCGTTGAACTAGCGGGAGGAAGCACAGATACGCAGTATTTT. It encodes CSVELAGGSTDTQYF.

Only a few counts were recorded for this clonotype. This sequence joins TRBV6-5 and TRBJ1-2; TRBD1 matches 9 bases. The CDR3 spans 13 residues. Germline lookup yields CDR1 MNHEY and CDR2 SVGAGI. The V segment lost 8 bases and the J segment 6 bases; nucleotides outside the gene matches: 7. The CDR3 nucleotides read TGTGCCAGCCGGGGACAGGGCACAAATGGCTACACCTTC. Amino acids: CASRGQGTNGYTF.

CDR3: CASSEVGAFRPKNIQYF. The DNA of the CDR3 is TGTGCCAGCAGTGAAGTGGGAGCATTTAGGCCAAAAAACATTCAGTACTTC. This chain links TRBV2 with TRBJ2-4, with D tentatively TRBD2 (5 bases). In germline, CDR1 is SNHLY, CDR2 FYNNEI. This CDR3 region has 17 residues. The germline V and J ends were trimmed by 1 base and 4 bases, with 17 bases remaining between them. The full variable domain, with the rest looked up from reference TRBV2 and TRBJ2-4, is EPEVTQTPSHQVTQMGQEVILRCVPISNHLYFYWYRQILGQKVEFLVSFYNNEISEKSEIFDDQFSVERPDGSNFTLKIRSTKLEDSAMYFCASSEVGAFRPKNIQYFGAGTRLSVL.

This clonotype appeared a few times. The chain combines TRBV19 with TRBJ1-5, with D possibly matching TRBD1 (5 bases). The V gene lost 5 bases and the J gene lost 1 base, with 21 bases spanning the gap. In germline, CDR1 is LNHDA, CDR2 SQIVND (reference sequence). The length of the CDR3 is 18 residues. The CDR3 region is CASSEGIVEDLSNQPQHF. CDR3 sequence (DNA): TGTGCCAGTAGTGAGGGGATCGTAGAGGACCTAAGCAATCAGCCCCAGCATTTT.

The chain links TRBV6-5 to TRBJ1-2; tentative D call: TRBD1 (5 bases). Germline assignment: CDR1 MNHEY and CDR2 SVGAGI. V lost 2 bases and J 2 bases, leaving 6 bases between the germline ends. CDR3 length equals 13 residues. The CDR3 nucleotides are TGTGCCAGCAGTTACGCAGGGAACTATGGCTACACCTTC. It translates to CASSYAGNYGYTF.

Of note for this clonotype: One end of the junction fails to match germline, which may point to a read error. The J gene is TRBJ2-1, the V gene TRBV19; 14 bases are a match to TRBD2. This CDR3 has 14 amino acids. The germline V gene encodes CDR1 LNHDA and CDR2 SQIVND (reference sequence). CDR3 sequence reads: CASRTSGRVNGQFF. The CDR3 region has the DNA TGTGCCAGTAGGACTAGCGGGAGGGTCAATGGGCAGTTCTTC. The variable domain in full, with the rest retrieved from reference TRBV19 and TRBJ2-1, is DGGITQSPKYLFRKEGQNVTLSCEQNLNHDAMYWYRQDPGQGLRLIYYSQIVNDFQKGDIAEGYSVSREKKESFPLTVTSAQKNPTAFYLCASRTSGRVNGQFFGPGTRLTVL.

The CDR3 nucleotides are TGTGCCAGTAGTCCCCCAGGGGGTGGAGGCACAGATACGCAGTATTTT. Translation gives CASSPPGGGGTDTQYF. V usage is TRBV19 and J usage is TRBJ2-3, with 7 bases fitting TRBD1. Germline-derived CDR1 and CDR2 are LNHDA and SQIVND (reference sequence). There are 16 residues in the CDR3. V gave up 5 bases and J gave up 1 base; unmatched junction bases: 9.

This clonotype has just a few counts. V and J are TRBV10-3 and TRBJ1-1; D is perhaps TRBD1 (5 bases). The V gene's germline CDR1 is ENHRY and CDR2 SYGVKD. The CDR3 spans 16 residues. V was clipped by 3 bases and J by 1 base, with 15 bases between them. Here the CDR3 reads CAISDAPPGKNTEAFF. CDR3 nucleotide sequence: TGTGCCATCAGTGATGCCCCTCCAGGGAAGAACACTGAAGCTTTCTTT.

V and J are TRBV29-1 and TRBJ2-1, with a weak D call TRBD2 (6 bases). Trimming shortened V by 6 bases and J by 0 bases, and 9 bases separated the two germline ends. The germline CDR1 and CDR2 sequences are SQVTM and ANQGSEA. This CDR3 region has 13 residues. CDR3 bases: TGCAGCGTGTGGACTATCTCCTACAATGAGCAGTTCTTC. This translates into CSVWTISYNEQFF.

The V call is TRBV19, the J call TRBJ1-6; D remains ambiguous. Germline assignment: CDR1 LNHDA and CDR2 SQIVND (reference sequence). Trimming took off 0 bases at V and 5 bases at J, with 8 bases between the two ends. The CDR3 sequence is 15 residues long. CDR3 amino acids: CASSIDGSHNSPLHF. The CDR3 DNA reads TGTGCCAGTAGTATAGATGGCAGCCATAATTCACCCCTCCACTTT.

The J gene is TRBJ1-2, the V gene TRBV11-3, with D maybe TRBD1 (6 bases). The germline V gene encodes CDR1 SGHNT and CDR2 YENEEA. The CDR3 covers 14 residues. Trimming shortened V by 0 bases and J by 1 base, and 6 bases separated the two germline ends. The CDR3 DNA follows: TGTGCCAGCAGCTTAGAGGACAGTAACTATGGCTACACCTTC. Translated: CASSLEDSNYGYTF.

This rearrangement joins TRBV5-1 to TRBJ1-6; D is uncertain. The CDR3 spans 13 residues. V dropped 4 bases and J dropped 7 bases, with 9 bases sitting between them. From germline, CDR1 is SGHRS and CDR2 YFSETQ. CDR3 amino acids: CASSARENSPLHF. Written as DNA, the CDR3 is TGCGCCAGCAGCGCCCGGGAGAATTCACCCCTCCACTTT.

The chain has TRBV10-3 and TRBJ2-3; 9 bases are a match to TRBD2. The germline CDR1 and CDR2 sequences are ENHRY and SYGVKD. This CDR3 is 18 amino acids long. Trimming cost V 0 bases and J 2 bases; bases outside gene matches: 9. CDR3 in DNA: TGTGCCATCAGTGAGTCGGAATTAGCGGGGGCCTACACAGATACGCAGTATTTT. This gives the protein CAISESELAGAYTDTQYF.

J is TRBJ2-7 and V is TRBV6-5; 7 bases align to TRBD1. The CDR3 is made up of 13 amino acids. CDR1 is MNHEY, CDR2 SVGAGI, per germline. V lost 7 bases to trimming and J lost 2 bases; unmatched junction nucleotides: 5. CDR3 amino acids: CASTRDRAYEQYF. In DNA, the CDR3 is TGTGCCAGCACCCGGGACAGAGCCTACGAGCAGTACTTC.

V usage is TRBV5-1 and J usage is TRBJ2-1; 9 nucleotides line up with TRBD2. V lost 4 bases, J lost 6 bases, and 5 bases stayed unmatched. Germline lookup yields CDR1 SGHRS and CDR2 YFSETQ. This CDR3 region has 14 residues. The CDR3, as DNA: TGCGCCAGCAGCAGGACTAGCGCCGCCAATGAGCAGTTCTTC. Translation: CASSRTSAANEQFF.

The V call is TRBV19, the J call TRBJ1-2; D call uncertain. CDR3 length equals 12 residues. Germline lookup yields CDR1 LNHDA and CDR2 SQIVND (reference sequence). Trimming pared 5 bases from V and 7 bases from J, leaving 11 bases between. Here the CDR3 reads CASSAADLGYTF. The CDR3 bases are TGTGCCAGTAGTGCGGCAGATCTTGGCTACACCTTC. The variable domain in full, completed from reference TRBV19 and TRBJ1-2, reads DGGITQSPKYLFRKEGQNVTLSCEQNLNHDAMYWYRQDPGQGLRLIYYSQIVNDFQKGDIAEGYSVSREKKESFPLTVTSAQKNPTAFYLCASSAADLGYTFGSGTRLTVV.

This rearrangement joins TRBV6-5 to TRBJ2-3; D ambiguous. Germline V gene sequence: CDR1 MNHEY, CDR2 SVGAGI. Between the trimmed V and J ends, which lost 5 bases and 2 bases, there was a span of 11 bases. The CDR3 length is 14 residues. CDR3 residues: CASSTLTATDTQYF. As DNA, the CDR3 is TGTGCCAGCAGTACCCTTACGGCCACAGATACGCAGTATTTT.

CDR3 in amino acids: CASSDSGGYQETQYF. The CDR3 nucleotides are TGTGCCAGCAGTGATAGCGGCGGGTACCAAGAGACCCAGTACTTC. The chain is built from TRBV27 and TRBJ2-5, with a weak D call TRBD2 (6 bases). The CDR3 has 15 residues. Per the germline V gene, CDR1 is MNHEY and CDR2 is SMNVEV (reference sequence). Trimming removed 5 bases at V and 0 bases at J, with 13 bases between.

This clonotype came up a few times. The CDR3 reads CASSYSGDGSSPLHF. DNA for the CDR3: TGTGCCAGCAGTTACTCTGGGGATGGTTCTTCACCCCTCCACTTT. The chain combines TRBV6-5 with TRBJ1-6; unclear D gene. Germline CDR1 MNHEY, CDR2 SVGAGI. V lost 0 bases and J lost 9, with 12 bases in between. The CDR3 totals 15 residues.

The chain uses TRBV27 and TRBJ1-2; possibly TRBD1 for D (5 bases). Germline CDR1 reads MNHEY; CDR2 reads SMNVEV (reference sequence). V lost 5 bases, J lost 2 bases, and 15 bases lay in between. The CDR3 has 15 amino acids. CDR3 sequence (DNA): TGTGCCAGCAGTGACCGGGACGGAGAAAACTATGGCTACACCTTC. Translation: CASSDRDGENYGYTF.

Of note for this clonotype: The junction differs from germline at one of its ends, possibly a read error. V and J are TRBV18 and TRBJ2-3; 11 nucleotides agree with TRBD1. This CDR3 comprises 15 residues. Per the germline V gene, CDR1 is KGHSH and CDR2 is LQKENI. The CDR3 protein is CASSPQGQGADTQYF. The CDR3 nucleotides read TGTGCCAGCTCTCCACAGGGACAGGGGGCAGATACGCAGTATTTT. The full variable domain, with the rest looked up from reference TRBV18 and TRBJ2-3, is NAGVMQNPRHLVRRRGQEARLRCSPMKGHSHVYWYRQLPEEGLKFMVYLQKENIIDESGMPKERFSAEFPKEGPSILRIQQVVRGDSAAYFCASSPQGQGADTQYFGPGTRLTVL.

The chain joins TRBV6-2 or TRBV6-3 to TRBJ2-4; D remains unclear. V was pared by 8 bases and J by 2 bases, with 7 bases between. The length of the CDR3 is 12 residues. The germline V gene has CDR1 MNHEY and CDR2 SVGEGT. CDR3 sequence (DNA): TGTGCCAGCGCGGAAACCAAAAACATTCAGTACTTC. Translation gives CASAETKNIQYF.

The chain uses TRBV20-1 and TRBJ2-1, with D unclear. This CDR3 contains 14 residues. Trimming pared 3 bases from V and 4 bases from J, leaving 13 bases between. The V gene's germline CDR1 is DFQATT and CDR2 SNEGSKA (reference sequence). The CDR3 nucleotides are TGCAGTGCTAGCCTCGGGTTAGGGTACAATGAGCAGTTCTTC. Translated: CSASLGLGYNEQFF.

The CDR3 nucleotides read TGTGCCAGCAGCCGCGGGACTAGCGCTACCTACGAGCAGTACTTC. The encoded protein is CASSRGTSATYEQYF. This chain joins TRBV7-2 and TRBJ2-7, with 10 bases matching TRBD2. The J segment lost 2 bases and the V segment lost 5 bases, leaving 6 bases of the junction unmatched. CDR1 SGHTA and CDR2 FQGNSA come from the germline V gene. The CDR3 length is 15 residues.

Here the CDR3 reads CSVSMAPKGVYEQYF. The CDR3 region has the DNA TGCAGCGTTTCCATGGCCCCTAAAGGGGTCTACGAGCAGTACTTC. This chain joins TRBV29-1 and TRBJ2-7, with D perhaps TRBD1 (5 bases). CDR1 is SQVTM and CDR2 is ANQGSEA in the germline V gene. The CDR3 is 15 residues long. Trimming stripped 5 bases from V and 3 bases from J, with 20 bases between.

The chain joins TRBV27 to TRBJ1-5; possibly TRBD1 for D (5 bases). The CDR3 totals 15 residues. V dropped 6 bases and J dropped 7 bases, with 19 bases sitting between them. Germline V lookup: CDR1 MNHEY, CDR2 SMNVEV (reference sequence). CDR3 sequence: CASRPLSSGGQPQHF. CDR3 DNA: TGTGCCAGCAGGCCTCTTTCTTCCGGGGGGCAGCCCCAGCATTTT.

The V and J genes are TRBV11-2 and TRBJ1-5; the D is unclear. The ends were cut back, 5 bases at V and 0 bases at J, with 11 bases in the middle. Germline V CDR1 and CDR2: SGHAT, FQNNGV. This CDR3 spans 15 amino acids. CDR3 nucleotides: TGTGCCAGCAGCCTTACGCCAGTTAGCAATCAGCCCCAGCATTTT. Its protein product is CASSLTPVSNQPQHF.